Listed below are T cell receptor beta chains from one sample, sequenced in a study of blood T cell repertoires in COVID-19. Sequencing was performed with immunoSEQ multiplex PCR; in TCRdb, only in-frame clones are kept and a portion is missing. The data hold some 240,000 clones, with approximately 86% observed a single time. The sequenced sample was PBMCs or T cells enriched from blood (not recorded which). These receptor sequences come from a woman aged 40 to 50 with acute COVID-19. The CDR3 runs from the conserved cysteine through the conserved F or W. D genes are given only for firm matches. Only part of the rows carry a size: once, few, many, or a class if the clone is expanded.

j_call	v_call	clone_size	d_call	cdr3_aa	cdr3_nt
TRBJ1-3	TRBV30	.	.	CAWKLGNTIYF	TGTGCCTGGAAACTTGGAAACACCATATATTTT
TRBJ2-5	TRBV27	.	TRBD1	CASSLGDRDSKTQYF	TGTGCCAGCAGTTTAGGGGACAGGGATTCGAAGACCCAGTACTTC
TRBJ1-5	TRBV29-1	.	TRBD1	CSVELGGGGNQPQHF	TGCAGCGTTGAACTAGGAGGGGGCGGCAATCAGCCCCAGCATTTT
TRBJ1-2	TRBV15	.	.	CATSRDRWGDGYTF	TGTGCCACCAGCAGAGATAGGTGGGGAGATGGCTACACCTTC
TRBJ1-2	TRBV5-1	few	.	CASSLQGPEYGYTF	TGCGCCAGCAGCTTACAGGGCCCGGAATATGGCTACACCTTC
TRBJ2-7	TRBV15	once	.	CATSRTGEGSYEQYF	TGTGCCACCAGCAGGACAGGGGAGGGTTCCTACGAGCAGTACTTC
TRBJ2-1	TRBV7-3	.	TRBD2	CASSLSSAGGDNEQFF	TGTGCCAGCAGCTTGAGTTCGGCGGGAGGGGACAATGAGCAGTTCTTC
TRBJ2-7	TRBV12-3/TRBV12-4	once	TRBD1	CASKRTGSYEQYF	TGTGCCAGCAAACGGACAGGGTCCTACGAGCAGTACTTC
TRBJ2-7	TRBV5-1	.	TRBD2	CASSRGLAVRYEQYF	TGCGCCAGCAGCCGGGGACTAGCGGTCCGCTACGAGCAGTACTTC
TRBJ2-7	TRBV7-9	.	.	CASSSMDSLEQYF	TGTGCCAGCAGCTCGATGGACAGTTTGGAGCAGTACTTC
TRBJ2-7	TRBV5-1	.	.	CASSFGGSYEQYF	TGCGCCAGCAGCTTCGGGGGCTCCTACGAGCAGTACTTC
TRBJ2-1	TRBV5-1	.	TRBD2	CASSAGLAGGNEQFF	TGCGCCAGCAGCGCGGGACTAGCGGGTGGCAATGAGCAGTTCTTC
TRBJ2-3	TRBV19	.	TRBD2	CASSTPSGRARITQYF	TGTGCCAGTAGTACCCCTAGCGGGAGGGCCCGAATTACGCAGTATTTT
TRBJ2-7	TRBV5-1	.	TRBD1	CASSHRGRAYEQYF	TGCGCCAGCAGCCACAGGGGACGAGCCTACGAGCAGTACTTC
TRBJ1-6	TRBV11-3	.	TRBD1	CASSRDRAPLHF	TGTGCCAGCAGCCGAGACAGGGCGCCCCTCCACTTT